The 27 T cell receptor beta chains below come from one sample, sequenced in a study of beta chain features in type 1 diabetes. Whole-study results and caveats: People with Type 1 diabetes carried modestly yet significantly shorter TCRB CDR3s in all four CD4+ subsets.

What was sequenced were expressed TCRB transcripts, since all of the isolated RNA had been reverse transcribed. Profiling relied on immunoSEQ multiplex PCR, and the TCRdb table lists in-frame clones only, not all of them. Among 95,000 to 150,000 clones, about 16% were seen once, and the ten largest hold 2% to 3%. Their specific antigens are unknown. Sequenced sample: central memory CD4+ T cells from blood. The receptors shown here come from a man between 25 and 39 years old with type 1 diabetes.

This clone has at least ten counts. The same CDR3 also results from other DNA sequences found in this sample. The chain is built from TRBV27 and TRBJ2-2; D perhaps matches TRBD2 (5 bases). Trimming cost V 3 bases and J 4 bases, with 9 bases left between them. CDR3 length equals 14 residues. Germline lookup yields CDR1 MNHEY and CDR2 SMNVEV (reference sequence). CDR3 bases: TGTGCCAGCAGTTTCACACGGGGCACCGGGGAGCTGTTTTTT. This encodes CASSFTRGTGELFF.

The chain employs TRBV7-9 and TRBJ2-1; weak D call: TRBD2 (6 bases). Germline V gene sequence: CDR1 SEHNR, CDR2 FQNEAQ (reference sequence). V lost 6 bases to trimming and J lost 10 bases, with 22 bases between them. The CDR3 loop spans 15 amino acids. The CDR3 region has the DNA TGTGCCAGCAGTCAACTGGACGGCGGGAAAGGGGAGCAGTTCTTC. Translating gives CASSQLDGGKGEQFF.

The chain has TRBV27 and TRBJ2-2; no reliable D call. CDR3 length: 18 residues. Germline V gene sequence: CDR1 MNHEY, CDR2 SMNVEV (reference sequence). Trimming pared 0 bases from V and 1 base from J, leaving 15 bases between. The CDR3 DNA reads as TGTGCCAGCAGTTTATCTTGGGTTCGGGCCGAGAACACCGGGGAGCTGTTTTTT. Its translation: CASSLSWVRAENTGELFF.

This clone was observed a few times. At the DNA level, this CDR3 is encoded by other sequences in the same sample as well. The chain carries TRBV5-1 and TRBJ1-2; the D is unclear. Germline loops: CDR1 SGHRS, CDR2 YFSETQ. V lost 0 bases, J lost 4 bases, and 13 bases lay in between. The CDR3 covers 15 residues. CDR3 protein: CASSLEAGAIYGYTF. The CDR3, as DNA: TGCGCCAGCAGCTTGGAAGCAGGAGCCATCTATGGCTACACCTTC.

This clone was seen at least ten times. V usage is TRBV7-9 and J usage is TRBJ2-7, with D possibly being TRBD1 or TRBD2 (5 bases each). This CDR3 has 14 amino acids. V was shortened by 5 bases and J by 5 bases, with 16 bases between the two germline ends. Germline V gives CDR1 SEHNR, CDR2 FQNEAQ (reference sequence). DNA for the CDR3: TGTGCCAGCAGCATCCAGCCCGGGGCCAACGAGCAGTACTTC. Translated: CASSIQPGANEQYF. Full variable domain (rest looked up from reference TRBV7-9 and TRBJ2-7): DTGVSQNPRHKITKRGQNVTFRCDPISEHNRLYWYRQTLGQGPEFLTYFQNEAQLEKSRLLSDRFSAERPKGSFSTLEIQRTEQGDSAMYLCASSIQPGANEQYFGPGTRLTVT.

There are a few counts of this clone. This sequence joins TRBV5-6 and TRBJ2-3, with 9 bases fitting TRBD1. V shed 0 bases, J shed 4 bases, and the junction held 6 bases outside the gene matches. Germline V gene data show CDR1 as SGHDT and CDR2 as YYEEEE. The CDR3 runs to 16 residues. CDR3 DNA sequence: TGTGCCAGCAGCTTGGGGACAGGGGACTACTCAGATACGCAGTATTTT. Translated: CASSLGTGDYSDTQYF.

V gene TRBV9 combines with J gene TRBJ2-4, with unresolved D. The V gene's germline CDR1 is SGDLS and CDR2 YYNGEE. The germline V and J ends were trimmed by 0 bases and 3 bases, with 10 bases remaining between them. CDR3 length: 15 amino acids. CDR3 sequence reads: CASSVDGYGKNIQYF. CDR3 nucleotide sequence: TGTGCCAGCAGCGTAGACGGGTATGGCAAAAACATTCAGTACTTC.

V usage is TRBV5-6 and J usage is TRBJ2-4; 10 bases match TRBD1. The V and J ends lost 3 bases and 8 bases, in that order; junction bases with no gene match: 2. The CDR3 covers 13 residues. Germline CDR1 and CDR2: SGHDT and YYEEEE. The CDR3 nucleotides are TGTGCCAGCAGCTCCGGGACAGGGGACATTCAGTACTTC. The encoded protein is CASSSGTGDIQYF.

The chain recombines TRBV6-1 with TRBJ2-5, with 7 bases lining up with TRBD1. The CDR3 is 15 amino acids. Trimming cost V 5 bases and J 1 base; bases outside gene matches: 7. The germline V gene encodes CDR1 MNHNS and CDR2 SASEGT. CDR3 loop: CASSPTGTAQETQYF. The CDR3 DNA is TGTGCCAGCAGTCCAACCGGGACAGCCCAAGAGACCCAGTACTTC.

This clone was seen only a few times. The rearrangement uses TRBV6-1 and TRBJ2-1; D ambiguous. CDR3 length: 12 amino acids. The V end was cut by 6 bases, the J end by 6 bases, with 9 bases between. Germline V gives CDR1 MNHNS, CDR2 SASEGT. DNA of the CDR3: TGTGCCAGCAGAGACGGATTCAATGAGCAGTTCTTC. This encodes CASRDGFNEQFF.

The gene calls are TRBV30 and TRBJ1-6; TRBD1 agrees at 7 bases. CDR1 is GTSNPN, CDR2 SVGIG, per germline (reference sequence). V gave up 3 bases and J gave up 5 bases; unmatched junction bases: 1. The CDR3 is 13 residues long. The CDR3 nucleotides read TGTGCCTGGAGGACAGGGAATAATTCACCCCTCCACTTT. The encoded protein is CAWRTGNNSPLHF.

Comment on this clone: Other DNA sequences within the sample encode an identical CDR3. The rearrangement joins TRBV29-1 to TRBJ1-2; D might be TRBD1 (6 bases). CDR3 length: 12 residues. V was cut by 7 bases and J by 8 bases, with 17 bases left in between. The germline V gene encodes CDR1 SQVTM and CDR2 ANQGSEA. In DNA form, the CDR3 reads TGCAGCGGTCTTAGTACAGGGCAAGGCTACACCTTC. It specifies CSGLSTGQGYTF.

This clone has at least ten counts. This chain joins TRBV9 and TRBJ2-5, with D perhaps TRBD2 (5 bases). The CDR3 totals 13 residues. Germline assignment: CDR1 SGDLS and CDR2 YYNGEE. V lost 2 bases to trimming and J lost 2 bases, with 7 bases between them. This CDR3 is CASSVTGQETQYF. Here the CDR3 DNA reads TGTGCCAGCAGCGTCACGGGGCAAGAGACCCAGTACTTC. The variable domain in full, completed from reference TRBV9 and TRBJ2-5, reads DSGVTQTPKHLITATGQRVTLRCSPRSGDLSVYWYQQSLDQGLQFLIQYYNGEERAKGNILERFSAQQFPDLHSELNLSSLELGDSALYFCASSVTGQETQYFGPGTRLLVL.

The J gene is TRBJ2-1, the V gene TRBV7-2; D is undetermined. Germline CDR1 and CDR2: SGHTA and FQGNSA. Deletions cut 4 bases from V and 7 bases from J, with 11 bases between. The CDR3 spans 13 residues. The CDR3 nucleotides are TGTGCCAGCAGCTCTCGGGTAGGGAATGAGCAGTTCTTC. Translating it yields CASSSRVGNEQFF.

The chain uses TRBV7-6 and TRBJ2-7; D ambiguous. V was shortened by 5 bases and J by 2 bases, with 10 bases between the two germline ends. The length of the CDR3 is 13 residues. Germline values: CDR1 SGHVS, CDR2 FNYEAQ. The CDR3 sequence: CASSPQYAYEQYF. CDR3 nucleotides: TGTGCCAGCAGCCCACAATATGCCTACGAGCAGTACTTC.

This clone appeared many times. The chain employs TRBV4-3 and TRBJ2-1; no reliable D call. V shed 0 bases and J shed 4 bases, with 13 bases lying between them. The CDR3 loop spans 16 amino acids. Germline assignment: CDR1 LGHNA and CDR2 YSLEER. The CDR3 DNA reads TGCGCCAGCAGCCAAGAATATTCTGCTGGATACAATGAGCAGTTCTTC. Translated, it gives CASSQEYSAGYNEQFF.

The chain joins TRBV7-2 to TRBJ2-7; D perhaps matches TRBD1 (6 bases). The CDR3 is 15 residues long. The V gene lost 2 bases and the J gene lost 2 bases, with 13 bases spanning the gap. Per germline, CDR1 SGHTA and CDR2 FQGNSA. Written as DNA, the CDR3 is TGTGCCAGCAGCTTATACCAGGGGCCGGCCTACGAGCAGTACTTC. Residues: CASSLYQGPAYEQYF. Combining the CDR3 with reference TRBV7-2 and TRBJ2-7 gives the whole variable domain GAGVSQSPSNKVTEKGKDVELRCDPISGHTALYWYRQSLGQGLEFLIYFQGNSAPDKSGLPSDRFSAERTGGSVSTLTIQRTQQEDSAVYLCASSLYQGPAYEQYFGPGTRLTVT.

This clone was counted a few times. This chain connects TRBV28 to TRBJ2-1, with 8 nucleotides matching TRBD2. Losses at the gene ends were 1 base for V and 7 bases for J; bases not matched to a gene: 9. The CDR3 has 16 residues. In germline, CDR1 is MDHEN, CDR2 SYDVKM. Here the CDR3 reads CASSLYGAGGRNEQFF. The DNA for the CDR3 is TGTGCCAGCAGTTTATATGGGGCGGGGGGCCGGAATGAGCAGTTCTTC.

The chain couples TRBV6-5 to TRBJ1-6; D is possibly TRBD1 (5 bases). V lost 0 bases and J 7 bases, leaving 10 bases between the germline ends. The CDR3 sequence is 15 residues long. Germline loops: CDR1 MNHEY, CDR2 SVGAGI. The CDR3 sequence: CASSYSAAGNSPLHF. In nucleotides, the CDR3 is TGTGCCAGCAGTTACTCCGCGGCAGGGAATTCACCCCTCCACTTT.

In its sample, this clone was seen a few times. The chain joins TRBV29-1 to TRBJ2-2; D gene unclear. The CDR3 consists of 14 residues. The germline V and J ends were trimmed by 4 bases and 0 bases, with 9 bases remaining between them. CDR1 and CDR2 from the germline V gene are SQVTM and ANQGSEA. The CDR3: CSVGRTANTGELFF. The CDR3 nucleotides read TGCAGCGTTGGTAGGACGGCGAACACCGGGGAGCTGTTTTTT.

This clone was observed a handful of times. The chain is built from TRBV7-9 and TRBJ2-7; D is undetermined. The CDR3 spans 13 residues. From germline, CDR1 is SEHNR and CDR2 FQNEAQ (reference sequence). The ends were cut back, 5 bases at V and 6 bases at J, with 14 bases in the middle. CDR3 DNA: TGTGCCAGCAGCAAAATGGGCGTGGTCGAGCAGTACTTC. Encoded protein: CASSKMGVVEQYF.

Of note for this clone: The sample has other DNA sequences that encode this CDR3 too. V gene TRBV27 combines with J gene TRBJ2-5; TRBD1 might be the D (6 bases). Per the germline V gene, CDR1 is MNHEY and CDR2 is SMNVEV (reference sequence). V dropped 6 bases and J dropped 5 bases, with 13 bases sitting between them. The CDR3 loop spans 13 amino acids. The CDR3 DNA reads TGTGCCAGCAGCCTACAGGGAAGGGAGACCCAGTACTTC. This encodes CASSLQGRETQYF.

The V and J genes are TRBV5-4 and TRBJ2-1; D gene ambiguous. The CDR3 consists of 12 residues. The germline CDR1 and CDR2 sequences are SGHNT and YYREEE (reference sequence). Trimming stripped 0 bases from V and 5 bases from J, with 3 bases between. The CDR3 bases are TGTGCCAGCAGCTTGGATAACAATGAGCAGTTCTTC. This encodes CASSLDNNEQFF.

This clone turned up a few times. The V gene is TRBV20-1, the J gene TRBJ2-3, with TRBD1 as a possible D gene (5 bases). Germline V gene lookup returns CDR1 DFQATT and CDR2 SNEGSKA (reference sequence). V dropped 4 bases and J dropped 6 bases, with 5 bases sitting between them. The CDR3 is 10 residues long. CDR3 sequence (DNA): TGCAGTGCTACAGGGGATACGCAGTATTTT. Amino acids: CSATGDTQYF.

This clone was seen only a few times. This chain uses TRBV29-1 with TRBJ2-5; perhaps TRBD1 as D (6 bases). Trimming shortened V by 7 bases and J by 5 bases, and 17 bases separated the two germline ends. The CDR3 is 13 amino acids. Germline V lookup: CDR1 SQVTM, CDR2 ANQGSEA. CDR3 sequence (DNA): TGCAGCGCCGGGGCCGGTACAGGGGAGACCCAGTACTTC. It yields the protein CSAGAGTGETQYF.

In this sample, this clone turned up a few times. CDR3 loop: CASSRGQGTQETQYF. As DNA, the CDR3 is TGTGCCAGCAGCCGGGGACAGGGGACGCAAGAGACCCAGTACTTC. The J gene is TRBJ2-5, the V gene TRBV5-4; 10 bases match TRBD1. The CDR3 extends over 15 amino acids. V gave up 4 bases and J gave up 2 bases; unmatched junction bases: 5. Germline V gives CDR1 SGHNT, CDR2 YYREEE (reference sequence). The complete variable domain, with remaining parts taken from reference TRBV5-4 and TRBJ2-5, reads ETGVTQSPTHLIKTRGQQVTLRCSSQSGHNTVSWYQQALGQGPQFIFQYYREEENGRGNFPPRFSGLQFPNYSSELNVNALELDDSALYLCASSRGQGTQETQYFGPGTRLLVL.

The chain has TRBV25-1 and TRBJ2-5; D call uncertain. The V end lost 4 bases, the J end lost 1 base, and 1 base lay between the germline ends. The CDR3 loop spans 11 amino acids. Germline CDR1 reads MGHDK; CDR2 reads SYGVNS. The CDR3 sequence: CASSVQETQYF. CDR3 DNA sequence: TGTGCCAGCAGTGTCCAAGAGACCCAGTACTTC.